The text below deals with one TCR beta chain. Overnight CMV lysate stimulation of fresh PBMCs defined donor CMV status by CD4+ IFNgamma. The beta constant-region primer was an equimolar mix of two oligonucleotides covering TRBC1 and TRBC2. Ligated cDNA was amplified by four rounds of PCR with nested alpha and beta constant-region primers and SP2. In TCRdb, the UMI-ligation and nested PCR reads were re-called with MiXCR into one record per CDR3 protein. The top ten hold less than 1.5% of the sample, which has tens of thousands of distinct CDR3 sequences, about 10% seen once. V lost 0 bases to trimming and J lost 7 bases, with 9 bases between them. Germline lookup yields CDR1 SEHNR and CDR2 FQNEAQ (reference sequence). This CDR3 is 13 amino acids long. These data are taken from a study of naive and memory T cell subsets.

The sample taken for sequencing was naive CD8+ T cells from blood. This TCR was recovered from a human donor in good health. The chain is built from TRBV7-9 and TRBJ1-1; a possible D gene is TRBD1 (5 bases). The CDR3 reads CASSLAYRYEAFF. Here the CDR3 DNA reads TGTGCCAGCAGCTTAGCGTACAGGTATGAAGCTTTCTTT.